These 32 T cell receptor beta chains share one sample of origin, sequenced in a study of T cells after yellow fever vaccination. TCRdb passed the 5' RACE reads through MiXCR, listing each CDR3 protein once. The table lists around 610,000 distinct CDR3 sequences, roughly 14% of them singletons. The sequencing here drew on PBMCs, taken on the day of the yellow fever booster vaccination. The receptors come from a man aged 25-40 years who received the YFV17D yellow fever vaccine.

This chain uses TRBV7-9 with TRBJ2-7; no definite D call. V lost 5 bases, J lost 4 bases, and 18 bases lay in between. The germline V gene encodes CDR1 SEHNR and CDR2 FQNEAQ (reference sequence). The CDR3 loop spans 15 amino acids. The CDR3 sequence is CASSPSAWVGYEQYF. CDR3 sequence (DNA): TGTGCCAGCAGCCCGTCGGCGTGGGTAGGATACGAGCAGTACTTC.

This clonotype came up a few times. The DNA for the CDR3 is TGTGCCAGCACCAACGGGAAGACCCAGTACTTC. It codes for CASTNGKTQYF. The chain couples TRBV6-2 or TRBV6-3 to TRBJ2-5; the D gene is possibly TRBD2 (5 bases). The CDR3 is 11 residues long. V was clipped by 7 bases and J by 6 bases, with 9 bases between them. Germline CDR1 is MNHEY and CDR2 is SVGEGT.

The chain is built from TRBV7-7 and TRBJ2-1; maybe TRBD1 (7 bases). The germline CDR1 and CDR2 sequences are SSHAT and FNYEAQ (reference sequence). CDR3 size: 12 residues. CDR3 protein: CVQGGGTFEQFF. In nucleotides, the CDR3 is TGTGTTCAGGGGGGCGGGACATTTGAGCAGTTCTTC.

The table lists this clonotype with a few counts. The rearrangement uses TRBV12-5 and TRBJ2-3; maybe TRBD1 (5 bases). CDR1 LGHNT and CDR2 FRNRAP come from the germline V gene. With 5 bases removed from V and 2 bases from J, the gap between germline ends came to 11 bases. CDR3 length: 14 amino acids. The CDR3, as DNA: TGTGCTAGTGGTCCGCGACAGTACACAGATACGCAGTATTTT. Amino acids: CASGPRQYTDTQYF.

This clonotype has a handful of counts. The chain joins TRBV20-1 to TRBJ2-1, with 12 bases aligning to TRBD2. Germline V gives CDR1 DFQATT, CDR2 SNEGSKA (reference sequence). The CDR3 is made up of 14 amino acids. J gave up 8 bases and V 5 bases, and 7 bases lay outside the gene matches. In nucleotides, the CDR3 is TGCAGTGCTCCGACTAGCGGGAGTCTGGATGAGCAGTTCTTC. Translation gives CSAPTSGSLDEQFF.

This clonotype was seen only a few times. The rearrangement uses TRBV9 and TRBJ2-7, with 9 bases fitting TRBD1. With 4 bases clipped from V and 5 bases from J, the junction kept 13 bases outside the gene matches. The CDR3 totals 16 residues. From germline, CDR1 is SGDLS and CDR2 YYNGEE. The CDR3 sequence is CASSLQTGTGLNEQYF. CDR3 nucleotides: TGTGCCAGCAGCCTCCAGACCGGGACAGGGCTGAACGAGCAGTACTTC.

Notes on this clonotype: Because it lacks the conserved phenylalanine or tryptophan at the end, this CDR3 is likely a read error. V and J are TRBV7-9 and TRBJ1-2; 8 bases are a match to TRBD1. Germline V gene data show CDR1 as SEHNR and CDR2 as FQNEAQ (reference sequence). The CDR3 totals 13 residues. V lost 5 bases, J lost 6 bases, and 5 bases stayed unmatched. The CDR3 is CASSTGQGHGYTV. CDR3 sequence (DNA): TGTGCCAGCAGCACCGGACAGGGTCATGGCTACACCGTC.

The chain carries TRBV5-1 and TRBJ1-1; 9 nucleotides align to TRBD1. V dropped 4 bases and J dropped 4; count of bases not matched to a gene: 11. Per the germline V gene, CDR1 is SGHRS and CDR2 is YFSETQ. This CDR3 is 16 amino acids long. This CDR3 is CASSTGPRQGGTEAFF. The CDR3 bases are TGCGCCAGCAGCACGGGGCCCCGACAGGGGGGCACTGAAGCTTTCTTT.

This clonotype was seen a few times. The rearrangement joins TRBV28 to TRBJ2-1; possibly TRBD1 for D (5 bases). Germline V gene data show CDR1 as MDHEN and CDR2 as SYDVKM. The CDR3 has 15 amino acids. Trimming took 5 bases from V and 6 from J, leaving 17 bases between them. CDR3 nucleotide sequence: TGTGCCAGCAGTCCCCCAAGGGGCTGGGGCAATGAGCAGTTCTTC. Translated, it gives CASSPPRGWGNEQFF.

Worth noting for this clonotype: Since a much larger clone is just one base distant, this may be a read error. The rearrangement links TRBV7-8 to TRBJ2-5; D gene ambiguous. The CDR3 sequence is 15 residues long. In germline, CDR1 is SGHVS, CDR2 FQNEAQ. The CDR3 loop is CASSPGRADLETRYF. The CDR3 bases are TGTGCCAGCAGCCCCGGCAGAGCCGATTTGGAGACCCGGTACTTC.

This clonotype was recorded a few times. The V call is TRBV6-5, the J call TRBJ2-7; TRBD2 might be the D (5 bases). Germline loops: CDR1 MNHEY, CDR2 SVGAGI. Trimming stripped 2 bases from V and 3 bases from J, with 14 bases between. The CDR3 extends over 15 amino acids. CDR3 loop: CASSYRSGSNYEQYF. CDR3 nucleotide sequence: TGTGCCAGCAGTTACCGGTCGGGGTCCAACTACGAGCAGTACTTC.

Ten or more counts support this clonotype. The chain combines TRBV7-2 with TRBJ2-5; D tentatively reads TRBD1 or TRBD2 (5 bases each). The V end lost 5 bases, the J end lost 2 bases, and 9 bases lay between the germline ends. Germline CDR1 is SGHTA and CDR2 is FQGNSA. CDR3 size: 13 residues. CDR3 in amino acids: CASSHGGQETQYF. CDR3 coding DNA: TGTGCCAGCAGCCATGGGGGTCAAGAGACCCAGTACTTC.

This clonotype was picked up a small number of times. The rearrangement joins TRBV5-4 to TRBJ2-1; TRBD2 matches at 10 bases. The CDR3 runs to 17 residues. Germline-derived CDR1 and CDR2 are SGHNT and YYREEE (reference sequence). V trimming: 0 bases; J trimming: 4 bases; junction bases outside the gene matches: 7. DNA of the CDR3: TGTGCCAGCAGCTTGGGTTGGCTAGCGGGGGAATACAATGAGCAGTTCTTC. Protein: CASSLGWLAGEYNEQFF.

V is TRBV11-2 and J is TRBJ2-1; possibly TRBD1 or TRBD2 for D (6 bases each). Germline CDR1 SGHAT, CDR2 FQNNGV. This CDR3 contains 14 residues. Trimming removed 5 bases at V and 16 bases at J, with 24 bases between. The CDR3: CASSTGAPERTLFF. The CDR3 DNA is TGTGCCAGCAGCACGGGGGCGCCGGAACGCACGCTTTTCTTC.

This clonotype was observed a handful of times. This sequence joins TRBV7-2 and TRBJ2-5, with D maybe TRBD2 (5 bases). The CDR3 has 14 residues. Trimming left V 3 bases short and J 4 bases short, with 12 bases between. CDR1 is SGHTA, CDR2 FQGNSA, per germline. CDR3 nucleotides: TGTGCCAGCAGCTTCGGCCCCCGGGGAGAGACCCAGTACTTC. Its protein product is CASSFGPRGETQYF.

This clonotype was found a few times. This rearrangement joins TRBV5-8 to TRBJ2-1; no clear D gene. CDR1 SGHTS and CDR2 YDEGEE come from the germline V gene. V shed 0 bases and J shed 2 bases, with 15 bases lying between them. This CDR3 has 17 amino acids. The CDR3 loop reads CASSLVSVSLPYNEQFF. The CDR3 bases are TGTGCCAGCAGCTTGGTATCCGTGTCTCTACCCTACAATGAGCAGTTCTTC.

CDR3 DNA: TGCAGTGCTAGTCCGAGCCGGGGAAGAGTTTCGGGCACAGATACGCAGTATTTT. It encodes CSASPSRGRVSGTDTQYF. The rearrangement uses TRBV20-1 and TRBJ2-3; perhaps TRBD2 as D (5 bases). Germline V CDR1 and CDR2: DFQATT, SNEGSKA (reference sequence). Trimming cost V 3 bases and J 1 base, with 23 bases left between them. The CDR3 extends over 18 amino acids.

This clonotype was observed at least ten times. The chain couples TRBV7-2 to TRBJ2-1, with 11 bases that match TRBD2. Germline lookup yields CDR1 SGHTA and CDR2 FQGNSA. CDR3 length: 13 amino acids. Here the CDR3 DNA reads TGTGCGACCCTAGCGGGAGGTTTCAATGAGCAGTTCTTC. The encoded protein is CATLAGGFNEQFF.

The genes are TRBV12-3 or TRBV12-4 and TRBJ2-7; 7 positions agree with TRBD1. J was trimmed by 4 bases and V by 5 bases; bases with no gene match: 11. This CDR3 has 15 amino acids. The CDR3 protein is CASSHSDRPSYEQYF. CDR3 DNA sequence: TGTGCCAGCAGTCATTCGGACAGGCCGAGTTACGAGCAGTACTTC.

In its sample, this clonotype was seen many times. V is TRBV7-2 and J is TRBJ2-5; perhaps TRBD2 as D (7 bases). Trimming removed 2 bases at V and 1 base at J, with 8 bases between. CDR1 is SGHTA and CDR2 is FQGNSA in the germline V gene. This CDR3 has 14 residues. The CDR3 reads CASSLRGAQETQYF. The CDR3 nucleotides are TGTGCCAGCAGCTTACGGGGGGCCCAAGAGACCCAGTACTTC.

In this sample, this clonotype turned up a few times. The J gene is TRBJ2-1, the V gene TRBV29-1; D remains ambiguous. V lost 0 bases to trimming and J lost 5 bases, with 8 bases between them. This CDR3 is 13 amino acids long. From germline, CDR1 is SQVTM and CDR2 ANQGSEA. Here the CDR3 reads CSVEDPRDNEQFF. DNA for the CDR3: TGCAGCGTTGAAGATCCCCGGGACAATGAGCAGTTCTTC.

As to this clonotype: Relative to the germline gene, one junction end is altered; a read error may explain this. The rearrangement joins TRBV20-1 to TRBJ2-1, with D perhaps matching TRBD1 or TRBD2 (5 bases each). The CDR3 contains 16 residues. Per germline, CDR1 DFQATT and CDR2 SNEGSKA (reference sequence). The CDR3 sequence: CCANLHPGTMINEQFF. The CDR3 region has the DNA TGCTGTGCGAACCTACACCCCGGGACCATGATTAATGAGCAGTTCTTC.

V usage is TRBV12-3 or TRBV12-4 and J usage is TRBJ1-5; D is ambiguous. V gave up 3 bases and J gave up 4 bases, with 13 bases separating them. This CDR3 region has 15 residues. The CDR3: CASSLVANPNQPQHF. CDR3 in DNA: TGTGCCAGCAGTTTGGTGGCCAATCCGAATCAGCCCCAGCATTTT.

The chain combines TRBV9 with TRBJ1-6; TRBD1 might be the D (5 bases). V shed 3 bases and J shed 9 bases, with 16 bases lying between them. From germline, CDR1 is SGDLS and CDR2 YYNGEE. This CDR3 spans 15 amino acids. The DNA of the CDR3 is TGTGCCAGCAGCGCAGGCGGGGCTAACGCTTCACCCCTCCACTTT. It translates to CASSAGGANASPLHF.

In its sample, this clonotype was seen a few times. The gene calls are TRBV27 and TRBJ2-7; no clear D. Per the germline V gene, CDR1 is MNHEY and CDR2 is SMNVEV (reference sequence). V dropped 6 bases and J dropped 5 bases, with 8 bases sitting between them. The CDR3 extends over 11 amino acids. The DNA of the CDR3 is TGTGCCAGCAGCCAGGCTAACGAGCAGTACTTC. Translation gives CASSQANEQYF.

This clonotype showed up just a few times. The chain uses TRBV30 and TRBJ1-4, with no clear D. Trimming took 2 bases from V and 7 from J, leaving 8 bases between them. The CDR3 consists of 12 residues. Germline loops: CDR1 GTSNPN, CDR2 SVGIG (reference sequence). CDR3 amino acids: CAWSWEGEKLFF. The DNA for the CDR3 is TGTGCCTGGAGTTGGGAGGGTGAAAAACTGTTTTTT. The full variable domain, completed using reference TRBV30 and TRBJ1-4, is SQTIHQWPATLVQPVGSPLSLECTVEGTSNPNLYWYRQAAGRGLQLLFYSVGIGQISSEVPQNLSASRPQDRQFILSSKKLLLSDSGFYLCAWSWEGEKLFFGSGTQLSVL.

This clonotype was observed a few times. The gene calls are TRBV5-4 and TRBJ2-1, with D possibly TRBD2 on 6 matching bases. V lost 5 bases, J lost 1 base, and 16 bases lay in between. CDR1 SGHNT and CDR2 YYREEE come from the germline V gene (reference sequence). The CDR3 is 16 amino acids. The CDR3 spells CASSGGMATSYNEQFF. In DNA, the CDR3 is TGTGCCAGCAGTGGGGGGATGGCGACTTCCTACAATGAGCAGTTCTTC. Together with reference TRBV5-4 and TRBJ2-1, the CDR3 gives the full variable domain: ETGVTQSPTHLIKTRGQQVTLRCSSQSGHNTVSWYQQALGQGPQFIFQYYREEENGRGNFPPRFSGLQFPNYSSELNVNALELDDSALYLCASSGGMATSYNEQFFGPGTRLTVL.

The chain uses TRBV5-1 and TRBJ2-5; TRBD2 matches at 7 bases. Trimming at V came to 4 bases and at J to 0 bases, leaving 3 bases not matched to a gene. Germline CDR1 is SGHRS and CDR2 is YFSETQ. This CDR3 is built from 14 residues. Written as DNA, the CDR3 is TGCGCCAGCAGCAGCGGGACGTACCAAGAGACCCAGTACTTC. It encodes CASSSGTYQETQYF.

This chain links TRBV3-1 with TRBJ2-1; the match to TRBD2 covers 7 bases. In germline, CDR1 is LGHDT, CDR2 YNNKEL (reference sequence). V dropped 4 bases and J dropped 5; count of bases not matched to a gene: 8. CDR3 size: 15 residues. The chain's CDR3 is CASSPLAGPNNEQFF. The CDR3 nucleotides read TGTGCCAGCAGCCCCTTAGCGGGTCCAAACAATGAGCAGTTCTTC.

This chain connects TRBV27 to TRBJ1-3, with D uncertain. Germline assignment: CDR1 MNHEY and CDR2 SMNVEV (reference sequence). The germline V and J ends were trimmed by 4 bases and 3 bases, with 10 bases remaining between them. The CDR3 length is 14 residues. The CDR3 spells CASSSRAFGNTIYF. CDR3 DNA: TGTGCCAGCAGTTCCCGCGCGTTTGGAAACACCATATATTTT.

The chain carries TRBV5-6 and TRBJ2-7; D unresolved. CDR1 is SGHDT and CDR2 is YYEEEE in the germline V gene. The CDR3 runs 13 residues. Trimming took off 5 bases at V and 0 bases at J, with 9 bases between the two ends. The CDR3 protein is CASRPQDSYEQYF. The CDR3 DNA reads as TGTGCCAGCAGACCTCAGGACTCCTACGAGCAGTACTTC.

The chain joins TRBV20-1 to TRBJ2-5, with D perhaps matching TRBD2 (6 bases). Germline-derived CDR1 and CDR2 are DFQATT and SNEGSKA (reference sequence). The CDR3 totals 15 residues. The V end lost 3 bases, the J end lost 1 base, and 15 bases lay between the germline ends. CDR3 DNA: TGCAGTGCTAGCGCCATGGAGGGGTTCCAAGAGACCCAGTACTTC. Protein product: CSASAMEGFQETQYF.